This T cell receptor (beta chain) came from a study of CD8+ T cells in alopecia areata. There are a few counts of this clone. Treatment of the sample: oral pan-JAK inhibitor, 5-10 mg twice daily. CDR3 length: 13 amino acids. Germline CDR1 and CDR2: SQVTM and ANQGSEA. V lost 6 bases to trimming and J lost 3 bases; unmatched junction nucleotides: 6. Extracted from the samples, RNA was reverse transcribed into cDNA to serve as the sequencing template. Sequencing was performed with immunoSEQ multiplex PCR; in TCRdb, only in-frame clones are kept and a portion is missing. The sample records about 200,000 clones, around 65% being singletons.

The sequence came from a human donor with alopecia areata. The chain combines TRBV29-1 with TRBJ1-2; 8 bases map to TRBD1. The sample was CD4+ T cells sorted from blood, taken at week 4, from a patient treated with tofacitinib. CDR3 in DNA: TGCAGCGTGGGGGAGGGACAGGACTATGGCTACACCTTC. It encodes CSVGEGQDYGYTF.